This T cell receptor beta chain is from a study of T cell responses to AZD1222 COVID-19 vaccine. Clones were sequenced by immunoSEQ multiplex PCR, and TCRdb holds only the in-frame ones, with some missing. In the table there are about 93,000 clones, around 86% of which are singletons. Trimming at V came to 1 base and at J to 4 bases, leaving 8 bases not matched to a gene. The CDR3 totals 15 residues. Per germline, CDR1 SQVTM and CDR2 ANQGSEA. This clone has a single count. This material consisted of peripheral blood, taken on day 0 of AZD1222 vaccination. This TCR came from an adult in good health. The chain employs TRBV29-1 and TRBJ2-7; 9 positions match TRBD1. Here the CDR3 DNA reads TGCAGCGTTGAAGGATGGCGGGACAGGGCGTACGAGCAGTACTTC. Residues: CSVEGWRDRAYEQYF.